Described below is a single T cell receptor beta chain sequence and its context. In germline, CDR1 is MRHNA, CDR2 SNTAGT. The CDR3 extends over 14 amino acids. V lost 6 bases to trimming and J lost 9 bases; unmatched junction nucleotides: 6. The sample comes from a study of cytomegalovirus exposure and HLA in healthy donors. PCR used 60 Vbeta primers and 13 Jbeta primers. Using immunoSEQ multiplex PCR, the repertoire was profiled, and TCRdb retains in-frame clones only, with some absent. Here the sample spans about 47,000 clones, 72% being singletons. The rearrangement links TRBV6-4 to TRBJ2-1, with 12 bases lining up with TRBD2. The source of this sequence is a man aged 30 to 39 in good health and CMV-seronegative. The sequenced sample consisted of PBMCs. The CDR3 protein is CASSRLAGVREQFF. CDR3 coding DNA: TGTGCCAGCAGCCGACTAGCGGGAGTGCGTGAGCAGTTCTTC.